This TCR beta chain was recorded in a study of blood T cell repertoires in COVID-19. Sequencing was performed with immunoSEQ multiplex PCR; in TCRdb, only in-frame clones are kept and a portion is missing. The sample records about 28,000 clones, about 90% being singletons. The CDR3 sequence is 11 residues long. V dropped 6 bases and J dropped 6 bases, with 8 bases sitting between them. The sequencing input was peripheral blood. The chain has TRBV12-3 or TRBV12-4 and TRBJ2-5; D not certain. This clonotype originated in a human donor in a cohort sampled during active COVID-19. CDR3 coding DNA: TGTGCCAGCAGGCTAACCCAGACCCAGTACTTC. Residues: CASRLTQTQYF.